These 2 T cell receptor beta chains were all obtained from the same sample, sequenced in a study of T cell responses to AZD1222 COVID-19 vaccine (dated by TCRdb to the early 2020s). The protocol used for the library was the immunoSEQ multiplex PCR assay. In its TCRdb copy, this immuneACCESS table keeps in-frame sequences only and misses some clones. Where compared with another copy, unresolved V genes explain less than half of these, and the others have no known cause. The sample has roughly 100,000 clones on record, 88% of them singletons. Approximately 15% of the sample lies in the top ten. The time point label here, explained by the study, means: about 28 days (+/-7) after the second vaccine dose. This sample comprised peripheral blood, obtained 28 days after the second AZD1222 dose. Receptors originate from an adult who received the AZD1222 COVID-19 vaccine.

The J gene is TRBJ2-7, the V gene TRBV7-8; possibly TRBD1 for D (6 bases). In germline, CDR1 is SGHVS, CDR2 FQNEAQ. This CDR3 is built from 15 residues. The V end was cut by 5 bases, the J end by 4 bases, with 18 bases between. Written as DNA, the CDR3 is TGTGCCAGCAGCCGAGCAGGGGAACGTGCGTACGAGCAGTACTTC. Translation: CASSRAGERAYEQYF.

The chain employs TRBV5-1 and TRBJ1-6; possible D gene TRBD1, 5 bases. Germline V CDR1 and CDR2: SGHRS, YFSETQ. V dropped 2 bases and J dropped 6 bases, with 9 bases sitting between them. The CDR3 consists of 14 residues. CDR3 in DNA: TGCGCCAGCAGCTTAACGGGGGGTAATTCACCCCTCCACTTT. Its protein is CASSLTGGNSPLHF.